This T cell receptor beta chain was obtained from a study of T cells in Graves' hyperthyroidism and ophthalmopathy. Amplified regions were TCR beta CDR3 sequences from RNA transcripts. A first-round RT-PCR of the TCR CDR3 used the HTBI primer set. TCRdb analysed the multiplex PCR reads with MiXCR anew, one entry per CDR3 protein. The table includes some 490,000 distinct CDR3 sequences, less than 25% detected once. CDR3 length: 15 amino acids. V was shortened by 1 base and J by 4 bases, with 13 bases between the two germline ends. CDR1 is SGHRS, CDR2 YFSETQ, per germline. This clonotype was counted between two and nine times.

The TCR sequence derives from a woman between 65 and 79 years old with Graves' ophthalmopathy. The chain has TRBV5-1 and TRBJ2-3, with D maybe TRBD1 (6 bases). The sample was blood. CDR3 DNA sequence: TGCGCCAGCAGCTTGACTACAGGGTCCCCAGATACGCAGTATTTT. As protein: CASSLTTGSPDTQYF.